This entry is about one T cell receptor (beta chain). This specimen belongs to a study of blood T cell repertoires in COVID-19. At the level of the study: T cells, B-cell-depleted T cells, or PBMCs supplied cDNA or gDNA.

In terms of age and location, participants ranged from about 18 to 90 years and lived in under 30 US areas. Researchers sorted participants into cohorts using their self-reported clinical history. Original data processing: The authors estimated nucleated cell counts from reference gene primer amplification. The protocol was immunoSEQ multiplex PCR, while the TCRdb copy is restricted to in-frame clones and leaves out a portion. The V and J calls and clone size come from that table; D and trimming were worked out from the DNA. Counted here are a few hundred thousand clones, about 90% occurring once; the ten biggest clones make up over 1%. The CDR3 totals 17 residues.

This sequence originates from a woman aged 25 to 39 who had been exposed to COVID-19. The rearrangement links TRBV21-1 to TRBJ2-3; no check of the table's D call, TRBD1, against the DNA was made. TRBV21-1 is marked as a pseudogene. Sample: PBMCs or T cells enriched from blood (not recorded which). The DNA for the CDR3 is TGTGCCAGCAGCAAAGCCCCAAAGGATCAGGTGGGAGATACGCAGTATTTT. Translating it yields CASSKAPKDQVGDTQYF.